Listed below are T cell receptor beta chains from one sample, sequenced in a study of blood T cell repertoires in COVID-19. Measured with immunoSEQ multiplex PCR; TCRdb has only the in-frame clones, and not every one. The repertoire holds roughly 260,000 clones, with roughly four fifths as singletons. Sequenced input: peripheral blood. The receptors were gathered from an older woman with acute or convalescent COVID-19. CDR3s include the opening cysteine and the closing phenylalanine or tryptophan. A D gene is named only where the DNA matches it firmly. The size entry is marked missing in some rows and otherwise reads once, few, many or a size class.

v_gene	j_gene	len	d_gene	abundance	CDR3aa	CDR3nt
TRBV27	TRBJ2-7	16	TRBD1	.	CASSLRTGTGGDEQYF	TGTGCCAGCAGTCTCCGAACGGGGACAGGGGGCGACGAGCAGTACTTC
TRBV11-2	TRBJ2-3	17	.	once	CASSDGGGGPSTDTQYF	TGTGCCAGCAGCGATGGGGGAGGGGGTCCTTCTACAGATACGCAGTATTTT
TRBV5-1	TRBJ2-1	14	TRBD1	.	CASSPDRGQNEQFF	TGCGCCAGCAGCCCGGACAGGGGACAGAATGAGCAGTTCTTC
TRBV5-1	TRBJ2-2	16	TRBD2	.	CASSTGGGASTGELFF	TGCGCCAGCAGCACTGGCGGGGGGGCCAGCACCGGGGAGCTGTTTTTT
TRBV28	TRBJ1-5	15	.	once	CASSFGEQGHQPQHF	TGTGCCAGCAGTTTTGGAGAACAGGGACATCAGCCCCAGCATTTT
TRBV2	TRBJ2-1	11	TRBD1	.	CASSPGTGKFF	TGTGCCAGCAGTCCCGGGACAGGGAAGTTCTTC
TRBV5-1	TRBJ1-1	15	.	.	CASSGAVGLRAEAFF	TGCGCCAGCAGCGGGGCGGTGGGGCTCCGCGCTGAAGCTTTCTTT
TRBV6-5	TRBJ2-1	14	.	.	CASSLGGLYNEQFF	TGTGCCAGCAGTTTGGGGGGGCTCTACAATGAGCAGTTCTTC
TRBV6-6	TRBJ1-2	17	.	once	CASSHSPRHEGYYGYTF	TGTGCCAGCAGTCATTCCCCGAGACACGAGGGTTACTATGGCTACACCTTC
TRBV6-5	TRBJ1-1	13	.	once	CASSYTGFSEAFF	TGTGCCAGCAGTTACACAGGGTTCAGTGAAGCTTTCTTT
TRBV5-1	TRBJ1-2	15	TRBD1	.	CASSLGTGGTPSYTF	TGCGCCAGCAGCTTGGGAACAGGGGGGACTCCGAGCTACACCTTC
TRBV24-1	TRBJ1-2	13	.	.	CATSDLPDYGYTF	TGTGCCACCAGTGATTTGCCAGATTACGGCTACACCTTC
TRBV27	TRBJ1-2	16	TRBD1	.	CASSLSQTGTGDGYTF	TGTGCCAGCAGTTTAAGTCAGACCGGGACAGGGGATGGCTACACCTTC
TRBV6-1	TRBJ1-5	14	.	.	CASSEAHGNQPQHF	TGTGCCAGCAGTGAAGCGCACGGGAATCAGCCCCAGCATTTT
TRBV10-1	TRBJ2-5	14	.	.	CASSEAGVQETQYF	TGCGCCAGCAGTGAGGCAGGGGTCCAAGAGACCCAGTACTTC